The clone carrying this T cell receptor beta chain has a count of ten or more. The data originate from a study of T cells in Graves' hyperthyroidism and ophthalmopathy. The CDR3 spans 16 residues. Germline CDR1 reads SGHAT; CDR2 reads FQNNGV. The V gene end was trimmed by 5 bases and the J gene end by 6 bases; junction bases not matched to a gene: 8. Amplification targeted TCR beta CDR3 regions from RNA transcripts. When the TCR CDR3 underwent first-round RT-PCR, the HTBI primer set was used. TCRdb re-analysed the multiplex PCR reads in MiXCR, keeping a single row per CDR3 protein. This sample has about 410,000 distinct CDR3 sequences; around 15% occur once, and the top ten carry under 15%.

The sequenced sample was blood. The chain recombines TRBV11-2 with TRBJ2-2; 11 bases are shared with TRBD2. The TCR originated in a young man with Graves' ophthalmopathy. CDR3 bases: TGTGCCAGCAGCCCCCGTTTAGCGGGAGGGTCCGGGGAGCTGTTTTTT. This gives the protein CASSPRLAGGSGELFF.